Presented here are 8 T cell receptor beta chains from one specimen sequenced in a study of T cell repertoires in cytomegalovirus infection (dated by TCRdb to about 2019). These receptors have no identified antigens. Sequencing used an Illumina HiSeq 1500. In TCRdb, the public reads were trimmed at Q25 with fastp and aligned with MiXCR, with productive beta chains retained. Rows are combined by CDR3 protein, so each entry shows the most common genes and DNA. This sample lists about 310,000 distinct CDR3 sequences; around 25% were detected once. Of the sample, more than 10% falls within the top ten clones. Sample treatment or condition, as interpreted from the label and publication: in vitro stimulation with specific CMV peptide epitopes to enrich CMV-specific T cells. This specimen was cultured PBMCs, taken from culture after CMV antigen stimulation. These receptors originate from a human donor in good health (CMV status not recorded). Some clones in this sample may be carry-over from other donors' samples.

The genes are TRBV20-1 and TRBJ2-1; D is possibly TRBD1 (6 bases). Germline CDR1 is DFQATT and CDR2 is SNEGSKA (reference sequence). V dropped 6 bases and J dropped 3 bases, with 21 bases sitting between them. This CDR3 contains 16 residues. CDR3 nucleotides: TGCAGTGCCATGGACAGCCAAGGACAAAGCTACAATGAGCAGTTCTTC. Its protein product is CSAMDSQGQSYNEQFF.

The DNA of the CDR3 is TGTGCCAGCAGCTCCGGGGGCCTCTATAATTCACCCCTCCACTTT. It yields the protein CASSSGGLYNSPLHF. This chain uses TRBV6-5 with TRBJ1-6; tentatively, D is TRBD1 (6 bases). The CDR3 consists of 15 residues. Germline V gene lookup returns CDR1 MNHEY and CDR2 SVGAGI. V lost 6 bases to trimming and J lost 3 bases, with 12 bases between them.

This clonotype occurred a few times. V and J are TRBV11-2 and TRBJ2-5; 8 bases match TRBD2. CDR3 length: 15 amino acids. Germline assignment: CDR1 SGHAT and CDR2 FQNNGV. J lost 3 bases, V lost 1 base, and 4 bases had no gene match. Written as DNA, the CDR3 is TGTGCCAGCAGCTTAGGAGGTAGCGGGAAAGAGACCCAGTACTTC. Protein: CASSLGGSGKETQYF.

This chain uses TRBV19 with TRBJ2-7; no reliable D call. The germline V gene has CDR1 LNHDA and CDR2 SQIVND (reference sequence). The CDR3 is 15 amino acids. The germline V and J ends were trimmed by 5 bases and 7 bases, with 21 bases remaining between them. The CDR3 DNA sequence: TGTGCCAGTAGTGCCGGTAGTCTTACCCGCGGAGAGCAGTACTTC. It specifies CASSAGSLTRGEQYF. Drawing the rest from reference TRBV19 and TRBJ2-7, the complete variable domain is DGGITQSPKYLFRKEGQNVTLSCEQNLNHDAMYWYRQDPGQGLRLIYYSQIVNDFQKGDIAEGYSVSREKKESFPLTVTSAQKNPTAFYLCASSAGSLTRGEQYFGPGTRLTVT.

This clonotype was seen repeatedly, ten times or more. CDR3 in amino acids: CASSQGTSGRFSETQYF. The CDR3 DNA reads TGTGCCAGCAGCCAAGGGACTAGCGGGAGGTTTTCGGAGACCCAGTACTTC. The rearrangement links TRBV7-8 to TRBJ2-5; TRBD2 agrees at 15 bases. The CDR3 is 17 residues long. J was trimmed by 5 bases and V by 5 bases; bases with no gene match: 9. Looked up from germline, CDR1 is SGHVS and CDR2 is FQNEAQ.

This clonotype was seen a handful of times. The CDR3 bases are TGTGCCAGCAGTTACATTCAGGACCCGCGGCCCAATCAGCCCCAGCATTTT. Encoded protein: CASSYIQDPRPNQPQHF. This chain connects TRBV6-6 to TRBJ1-5; D not resolved. This CDR3 spans 17 amino acids. Germline V gives CDR1 MNHNY, CDR2 SVGAGI (reference sequence). V dropped 2 bases and J dropped 3 bases, with 17 bases sitting between them.

This chain connects TRBV7-9 to TRBJ1-6; no clear D gene. The CDR3 consists of 13 residues. Deletions cut 5 bases from V and 6 bases from J, with 8 bases between. The germline V gene encodes CDR1 SEHNR and CDR2 FQNEAQ (reference sequence). CDR3 protein: CASSEYSNSPLHF. CDR3 nucleotides: TGTGCCAGCAGCGAATACAGTAATTCACCCCTCCACTTT.

This clonotype has only a few counts. The CDR3 DNA reads as TGTGCCAGCAGTTACTCAGGGACCGAAAAACTGTTTTTT. Residues: CASSYSGTEKLFF. The gene calls are TRBV6-5 and TRBJ1-4; a possible D gene is TRBD1 (5 bases). V shed 0 bases and J shed 8 bases, with 7 bases lying between them. Looked up from germline, CDR1 is MNHEY and CDR2 is SVGAGI. The CDR3 loop spans 13 amino acids.